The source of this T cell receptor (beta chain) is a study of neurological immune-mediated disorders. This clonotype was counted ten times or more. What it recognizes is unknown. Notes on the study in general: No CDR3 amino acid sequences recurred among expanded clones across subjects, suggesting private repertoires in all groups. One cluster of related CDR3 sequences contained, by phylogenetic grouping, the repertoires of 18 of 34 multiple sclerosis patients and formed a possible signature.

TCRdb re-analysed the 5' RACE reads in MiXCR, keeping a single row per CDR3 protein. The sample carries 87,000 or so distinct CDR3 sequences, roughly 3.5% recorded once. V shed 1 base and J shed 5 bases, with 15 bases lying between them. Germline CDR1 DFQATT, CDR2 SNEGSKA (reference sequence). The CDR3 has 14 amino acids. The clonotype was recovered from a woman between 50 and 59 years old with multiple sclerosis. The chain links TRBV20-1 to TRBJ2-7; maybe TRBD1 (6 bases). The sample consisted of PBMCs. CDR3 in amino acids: CSARGPGVVHEQYF. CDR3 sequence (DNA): TGCAGTGCTAGAGGGCCAGGGGTGGTCCACGAGCAGTACTTC.